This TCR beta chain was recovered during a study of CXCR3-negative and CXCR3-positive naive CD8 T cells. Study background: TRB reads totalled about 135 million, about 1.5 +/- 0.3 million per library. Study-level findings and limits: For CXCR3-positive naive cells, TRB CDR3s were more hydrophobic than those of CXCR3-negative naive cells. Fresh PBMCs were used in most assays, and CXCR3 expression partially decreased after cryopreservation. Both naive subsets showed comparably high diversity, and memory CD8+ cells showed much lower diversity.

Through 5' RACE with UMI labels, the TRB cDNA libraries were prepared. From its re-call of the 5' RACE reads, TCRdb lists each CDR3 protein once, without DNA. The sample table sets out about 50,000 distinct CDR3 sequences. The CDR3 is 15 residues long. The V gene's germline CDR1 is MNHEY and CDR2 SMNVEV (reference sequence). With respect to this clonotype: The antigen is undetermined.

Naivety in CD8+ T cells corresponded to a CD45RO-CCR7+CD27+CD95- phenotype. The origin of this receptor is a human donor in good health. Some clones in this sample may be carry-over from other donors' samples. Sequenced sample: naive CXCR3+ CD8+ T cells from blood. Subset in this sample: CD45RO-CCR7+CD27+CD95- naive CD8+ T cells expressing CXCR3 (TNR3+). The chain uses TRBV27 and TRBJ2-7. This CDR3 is CASSYNSRSSYEQYF.